This paragraph covers one TCR beta chain sequence. Its target is not known. With V trimmed by 7 bases and J by 1 base, 8 bases remained unmatched. The germline CDR1 and CDR2 sequences are MDHEN and SYDVKM. The CDR3 has 15 amino acids. This entry belongs to a study of cytomegalovirus exposure and HLA in healthy donors. Study summary: Drawn from HLA-typed donors, around 85 million unique TCRs were held in an early data release.

PCR used 60 Vbeta primers and 13 Jbeta primers. Sequencing was performed with immunoSEQ multiplex PCR; in TCRdb, only in-frame clones are kept and a portion is missing. Of approximately 100,000 clones detected, roughly 71% appear once; the ten largest clones hold 11%. Study-wide points: Indistinguishability led to the exclusion of some V segments, TRBV6-2 and TRBV6-3 included.

The chain has TRBV28 and TRBJ2-3; TRBD1 aligns across 7 bases. Sample: PBMCs. This TCR was recovered from a man aged 35-49 years in good health and CMV-seropositive. The CDR3 coding sequence is TGTGCCAGCACGCCGACAGGGTCTGGCACAGATACGCAGTATTTT. Translation gives CASTPTGSGTDTQYF.